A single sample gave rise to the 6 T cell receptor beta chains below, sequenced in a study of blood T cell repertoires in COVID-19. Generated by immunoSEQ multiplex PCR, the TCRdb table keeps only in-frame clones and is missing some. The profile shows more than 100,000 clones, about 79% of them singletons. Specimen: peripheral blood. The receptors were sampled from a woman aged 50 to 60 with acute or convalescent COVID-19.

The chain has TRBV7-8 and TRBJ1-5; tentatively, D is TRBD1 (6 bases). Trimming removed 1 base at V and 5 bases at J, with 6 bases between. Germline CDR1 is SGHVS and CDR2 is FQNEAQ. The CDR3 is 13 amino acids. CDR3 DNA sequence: TGTGCCAGCAGCTTAGGGACAGATCAGCCCCAGCATTTT. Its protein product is CASSLGTDQPQHF.

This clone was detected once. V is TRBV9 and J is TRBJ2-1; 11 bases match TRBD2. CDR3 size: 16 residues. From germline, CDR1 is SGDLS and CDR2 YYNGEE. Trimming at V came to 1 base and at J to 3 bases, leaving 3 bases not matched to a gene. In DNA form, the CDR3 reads TGTGCCAGCAGCGTAATAGCGGGGGGGCTCTACAATGAGCAGTTCTTC. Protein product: CASSVIAGGLYNEQFF.

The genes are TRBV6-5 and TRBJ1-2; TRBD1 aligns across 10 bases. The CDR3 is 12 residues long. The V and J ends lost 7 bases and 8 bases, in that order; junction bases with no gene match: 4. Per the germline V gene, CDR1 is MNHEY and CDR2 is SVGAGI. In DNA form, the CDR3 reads TGTGCCAGCACCTGGACAGGGGGAGGCTACACCTTC. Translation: CASTWTGGGYTF.

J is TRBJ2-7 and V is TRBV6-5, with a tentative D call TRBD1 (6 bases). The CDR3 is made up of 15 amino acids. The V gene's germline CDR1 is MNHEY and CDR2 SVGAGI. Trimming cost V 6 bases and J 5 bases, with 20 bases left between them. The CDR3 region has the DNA TGTGCCAGCAGCACAGGGAATACGGGTGTAAACGAGCAGTACTTC. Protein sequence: CASSTGNTGVNEQYF.

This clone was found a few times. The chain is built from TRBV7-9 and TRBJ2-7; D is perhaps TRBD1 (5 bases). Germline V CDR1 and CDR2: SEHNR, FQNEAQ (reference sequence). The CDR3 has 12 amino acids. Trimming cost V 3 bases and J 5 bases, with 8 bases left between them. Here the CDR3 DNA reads TGTGCCAGCAGCTTGGGGCGTAACGAGCAGTACTTC. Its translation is CASSLGRNEQYF.

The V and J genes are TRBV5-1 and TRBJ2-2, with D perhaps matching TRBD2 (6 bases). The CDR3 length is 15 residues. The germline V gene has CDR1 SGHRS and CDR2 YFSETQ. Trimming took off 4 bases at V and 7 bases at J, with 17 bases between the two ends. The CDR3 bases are TGCGCCAGCAGCGTCTGGGACTCCGGAATCGGGGAGCTGTTTTTT. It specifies CASSVWDSGIGELFF.